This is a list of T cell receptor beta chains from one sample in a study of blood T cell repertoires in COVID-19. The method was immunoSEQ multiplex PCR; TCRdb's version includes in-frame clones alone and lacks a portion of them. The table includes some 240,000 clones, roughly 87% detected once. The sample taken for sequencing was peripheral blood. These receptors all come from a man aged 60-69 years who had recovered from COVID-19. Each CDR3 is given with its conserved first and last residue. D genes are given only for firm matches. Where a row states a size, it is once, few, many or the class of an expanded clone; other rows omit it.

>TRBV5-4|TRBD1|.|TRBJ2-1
TGTGCCAGCAGCTTGGGTGGGGGACAGGGAAGCAATGAGCAGTTCTTC
CASSLGGGQGSNEQFF
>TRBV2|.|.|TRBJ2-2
TGTGCCAGCATCCAGGGTGGCAGGAACACCGGGGAGCTGTTTTTT
CASIQGGRNTGELFF
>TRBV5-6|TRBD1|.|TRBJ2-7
TGTGCCAGCAGCTTTTTTGAGGGGGCTTCCTACGAGCAGTACTTC
CASSFFEGASYEQYF
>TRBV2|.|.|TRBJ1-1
TGTGCCAGCAACCCGAGGGGGATGAACACTGAAGCTTTCTTT
CASNPRGMNTEAFF
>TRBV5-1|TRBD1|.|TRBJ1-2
TGCGCCAGCAGCTTTGGACAGGGCGGTGGAGGCTACACCTTC
CASSFGQGGGGYTF
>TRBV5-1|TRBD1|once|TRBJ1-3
TGCGCCAGCAGCACCGCACGGACAGGGACTGGAAACACCATATATTTT
CASSTARTGTGNTIYF
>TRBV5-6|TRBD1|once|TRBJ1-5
TGTGCCAGCAGCTTGTTTGGAGGTGGAGGGGGCCGACAGCCCCAGCATTTT
CASSLFGGGGGRQPQHF
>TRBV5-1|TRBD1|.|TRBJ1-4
TGCGCCAGCAGCTTAGCCGGGACAGGGGGCCTTTTCCGTGAAAAACTGTTTTTT
CASSLAGTGGLFREKLFF
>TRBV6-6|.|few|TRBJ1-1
TGTGCCAGCCTCGTGGCGAACACTGAAGCTTTCTTT
CASLVANTEAFF
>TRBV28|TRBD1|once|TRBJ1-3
TGTGCCAGCAGAGGACAGGGGATTTCTGGAAACACCATATATTTT
CASRGQGISGNTIYF
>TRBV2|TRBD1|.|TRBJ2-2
TGTGCCAGCAAGCCGACGGACAGGGCTGCCGGGGAGCTGTTTTTT
CASKPTDRAAGELFF
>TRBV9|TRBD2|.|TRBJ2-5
TGTGCCAGCAGCGTAAGGAGCGGGGGGGCCTACCAAGAGACCCAGTACTTC
CASSVRSGGAYQETQYF
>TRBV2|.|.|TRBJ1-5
TGTGCCAGCATGCCCAGACAAACGACAAATCAGCCCCAGCATTTT
CASMPRQTTNQPQHF
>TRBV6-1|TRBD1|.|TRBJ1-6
TGTGCCAGCGGCAGACAGGGGTCGCGGTCACCCCTCCACTTT
CASGRQGSRSPLHF
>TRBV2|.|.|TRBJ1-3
TGTGCCAGCAGCTGGAGCCTCTCTGGAAACACCATATATTTT
CASSWSLSGNTIYF
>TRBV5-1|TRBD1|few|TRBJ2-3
TGCGCCAGCAATAGGGACAGGGCGGAGAGCACAGATACGCAGTATTTT
CASNRDRAESTDTQYF
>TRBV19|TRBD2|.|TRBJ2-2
TGTGCCAGTAGTGTCGATAGCGGGGCTAACACCGGGGAGCTGTTTTTT
CASSVDSGANTGELFF
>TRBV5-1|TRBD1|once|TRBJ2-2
TGCGCCAGCAGAAAACAGGGGGGAAACACCGGGGAGCTGTTTTTT
CASRKQGGNTGELFF
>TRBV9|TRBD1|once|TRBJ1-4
TGTGCCAGCTCCGATGGACAGGGCCCAGAAAAACTGTTTTTT
CASSDGQGPEKLFF
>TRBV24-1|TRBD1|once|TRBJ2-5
TGTGCCACCAGTGATTCACCGGGACAGGGGCTGGAGACCCAGTACTTC
CATSDSPGQGLETQYF
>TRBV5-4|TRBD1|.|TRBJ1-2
TGTGCCAGCAGCCTGGACAGGAAGGAGTATGGCTACACCTTC
CASSLDRKEYGYTF
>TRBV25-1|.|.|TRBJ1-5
TGTGCCAGCAGTGGAGTTTCCTTGATATCTGCCTATCAGCCCCAGCATTTT
CASSGVSLISAYQPQHF
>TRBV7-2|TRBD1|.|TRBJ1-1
TGTGCCAGCAGCTTAGCCCAGGGGGTCACTGAAGCTTTCTTT
CASSLAQGVTEAFF
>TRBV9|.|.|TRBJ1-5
TGTGCCAGCAGCGTAGGGGGGGGCCAGCCCCAGCATTTT
CASSVGGGQPQHF
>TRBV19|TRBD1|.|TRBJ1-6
TGTGCCAGTAGTATGCGTTCGGGACAGTTTAATTCACCCCTCCACTTT
CASSMRSGQFNSPLHF
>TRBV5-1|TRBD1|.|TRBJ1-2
TGCGCCAGCAGCTGGGACCGGGACAGGCAAGGCTATGGCTACACCTTC
CASSWDRDRQGYGYTF
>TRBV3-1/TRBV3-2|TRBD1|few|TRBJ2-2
TGTGCCAGCAGCAAAAACAGGGGGCGCACCGGGGAGCTGTTTTTT
CASSKNRGRTGELFF
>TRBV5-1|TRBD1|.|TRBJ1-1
TGCGCCAGCAGCTTGGCCCCGGGACAGGGGCAAAGGACTGAAGCTTTCTTT
CASSLAPGQGQRTEAFF
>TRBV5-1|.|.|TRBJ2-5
TGCGCCAGCAGCTTGAGCGAGACCCAGTACTTC
CASSLSETQYF
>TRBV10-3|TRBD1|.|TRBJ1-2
TGTGCCACTGGACAGGGAAACTATGGCTACACCTTC
CATGQGNYGYTF
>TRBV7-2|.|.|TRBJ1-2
TGTGCCAGCAGCCCCGGGAATAAAAACTATGGCTACACCTTC
CASSPGNKNYGYTF
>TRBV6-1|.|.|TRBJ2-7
TGTGCCAGCAGTGACGGGGCCTACGAGCAGTACTTC
CASSDGAYEQYF
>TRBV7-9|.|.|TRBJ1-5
TGTGCCAGCAGCTCTTTTGGGGGGAAGGAGGCTTATAGCAATCAGCCCCAGCATTTT
CASSSFGGKEAYSNQPQHF
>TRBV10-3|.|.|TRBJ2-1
TGTGCCATGAGCATAGGGGGATCTCCCTACAATGAGCAGTTCTTC
CAMSIGGSPYNEQFF
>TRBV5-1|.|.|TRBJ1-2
TGCGCCAGCAGCTTGGGATCAGGGAGGGATAGAGGCTACACCTTC
CASSLGSGRDRGYTF
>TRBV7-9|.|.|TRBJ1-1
TGTGCCAGCAGCCCAAAGGGGGGGGAGAGAACTGAAGCTTTCTTT
CASSPKGGERTEAFF
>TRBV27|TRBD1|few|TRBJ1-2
TGTGCCACCGCCCGGACAGGGACCTTCTACGGCTACACCTTC
CATARTGTFYGYTF
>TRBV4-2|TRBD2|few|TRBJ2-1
TGTGCCAGCAGCCAAGATGTCGGGGGGGCGTACAATGAGCAGTTCTTC
CASSQDVGGAYNEQFF
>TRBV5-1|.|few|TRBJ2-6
TGCGCCAGCGGCCTTGGCCAGGGATACGTCCTGACTTTC
CASGLGQGYVLTF
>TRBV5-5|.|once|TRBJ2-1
TGTGCCAGCAGCTTAATAAGTGGACAGTCACCGTACAATGAGCAGTTCTTC
CASSLISGQSPYNEQFF
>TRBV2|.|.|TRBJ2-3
TGTGCCAATAGCGGAAACACAGATACGCAGTATTTT
CANSGNTDTQYF
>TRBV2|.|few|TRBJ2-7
TGTGCCAGCAGTGAGGGCCAGAGCACCTACGAGCAGTACTTC
CASSEGQSTYEQYF
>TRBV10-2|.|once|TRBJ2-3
TGCGCCAGCAGTAGGGGGGGTGGCACAGATACGCAGTATTTT
CASSRGGGTDTQYF
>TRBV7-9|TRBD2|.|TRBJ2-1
TGTGCCAGCAGCTTAGGTAACCAGGCGGGGGTGACGCAGTTCTTC
CASSLGNQAGVTQFF
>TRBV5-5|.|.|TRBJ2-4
TGTGCCAGCAGCATCGAGGCGCGAAACATTCAGTACTTC
CASSIEARNIQYF
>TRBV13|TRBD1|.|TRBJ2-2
TGTGCCAGCAGCCTTTTCGGGACAGGGTCCGGGGAGCTGTTTTTT
CASSLFGTGSGELFF
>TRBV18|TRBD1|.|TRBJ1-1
TGTGCCAGCTCACCGGACAGGGCGGGAATCACTGAAGCTTTCTTT
CASSPDRAGITEAFF
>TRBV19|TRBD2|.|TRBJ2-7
TGTGCCAGTAGTACACGACTAGCGGGGGGGACCTCCTACGAGCAGTACTTC
CASSTRLAGGTSYEQYF
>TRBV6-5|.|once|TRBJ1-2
TGTGCCAGCAGCAGGGGCCTTGAGGGCTACACCTTC
CASSRGLEGYTF